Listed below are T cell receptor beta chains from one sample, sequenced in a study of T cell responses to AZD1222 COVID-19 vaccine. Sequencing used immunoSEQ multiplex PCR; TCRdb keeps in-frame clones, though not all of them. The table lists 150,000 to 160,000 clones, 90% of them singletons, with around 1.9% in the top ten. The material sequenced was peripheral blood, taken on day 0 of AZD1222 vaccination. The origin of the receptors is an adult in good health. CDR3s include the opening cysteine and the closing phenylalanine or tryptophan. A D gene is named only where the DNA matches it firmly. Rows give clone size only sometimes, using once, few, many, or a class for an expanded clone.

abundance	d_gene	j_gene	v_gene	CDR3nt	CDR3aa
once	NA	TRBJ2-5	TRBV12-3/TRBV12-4	TGTGCCAGCAGTCTCCAAGAGACCCAGTACTTC	CASSLQETQYF
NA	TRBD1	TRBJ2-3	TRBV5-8	TGTGCCAGCAGCCCGCGGACAGGTCACACAGATACGCAGTATTTT	CASSPRTGHTDTQYF
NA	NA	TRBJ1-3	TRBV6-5	TGTGCCAGCAGTACGGGACTGAACTCTGGAAACACCATATATTTT	CASSTGLNSGNTIYF
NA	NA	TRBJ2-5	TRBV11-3	TGTGCCAGCAGCTCCGCAGGGGCGGGAGAGACCCAGTACTTC	CASSSAGAGETQYF
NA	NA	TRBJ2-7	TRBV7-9	TGTGCCAGCAGCTCGGGAGTTTACGAGCAGTACTTC	CASSSGVYEQYF
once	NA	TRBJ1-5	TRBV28	TGTGCCAGCAGGAAGATGGACAGATCGAATCAGCCCCAGCATTTT	CASRKMDRSNQPQHF
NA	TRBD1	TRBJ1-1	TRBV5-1	TGCGCCAGCAGCACGGGACAGTCTGCCATGAACACTGAAGCTTTCTTT	CASSTGQSAMNTEAFF
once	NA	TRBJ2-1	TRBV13	TGTGCCAGCAGCTCCCGGGATCGGGTCAACAATGAGCAGTTCTTC	CASSSRDRVNNEQFF
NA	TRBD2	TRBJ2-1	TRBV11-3	TGTGCCAGCAGCTTGTTTCCCGGGACTAGCGGCCTCTCCTACAATGAGCAGTTCTTC	CASSLFPGTSGLSYNEQFF
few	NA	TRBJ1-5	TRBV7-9	TGTGCCAGCAGCTTGGGTTTCGACAGAAATCAGCCCCAGCATTTT	CASSLGFDRNQPQHF
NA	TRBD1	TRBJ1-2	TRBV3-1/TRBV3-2	TGTGCCAGCAGCCAAAAGGGGACAGGGAGCTATGGCTACACCTTC	CASSQKGTGSYGYTF
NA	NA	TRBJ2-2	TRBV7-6	TGTGCCAGCAGCTTAGACACCGGGGAGCTGTTTTTT	CASSLDTGELFF
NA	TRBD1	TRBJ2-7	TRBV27	TGTGCCACCCAACCCGGGACAGGAGCCTACGAGCAGTACTTC	CATQPGTGAYEQYF
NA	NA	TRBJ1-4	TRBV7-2	TGTGCCAGCAGCTTTCCAGGTGGCAAACTGTTTTTT	CASSFPGGKLFF
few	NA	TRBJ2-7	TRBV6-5	TGTGCCAGCAGTTATAAGGATGGGAAGCAGTACTTC	CASSYKDGKQYF
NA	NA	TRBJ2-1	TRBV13	TGTGCCAGCAGCTCCGAGTCGTCGAGCAACTCCTACAATGAGCAGTTCTTC	CASSSESSSNSYNEQFF